These 21 T cell receptor beta chains came from one sample sequenced in a study of PD-1 blockade in classical Hodgkin lymphoma (TCRdb year 2020). The sample's time point label, in plain terms: cycle 1 day 1 (C1D1), immediately before nivolumab initiation. Relapse after autologous stem cell transplantation had occurred in all trial patients, and cohorts A, B and C were distinguished by prior brentuximab vedotin exposure. Magnetic negative selection with a Miltenyi CD4+ T cell isolation kit was used to purify CD4+ T cells from thawed PBMCs. Libraries were made using the immunoSEQ multiplex PCR assay. Held by TCRdb, this immuneACCESS table contains in-frame sequences only and omits some clones. Under half of the omission traces to an unresolved V gene where checked; the cause of the rest is unknown. This sample lists 8,500 or so clones; about four fifths were detected once. Of the sample, about 12% is held by the ten largest clones.

Material: CD4+ T cells from blood, obtained at baseline. These TCRs come from a human donor with classical Hodgkin lymphoma.

The chain joins TRBV6-5 to TRBJ2-3; weak D call: TRBD1 (5 bases). The CDR3 length is 14 residues. V was cut by 6 bases and J by 1 base, with 11 bases left in between. Germline CDR1 MNHEY, CDR2 SVGAGI. This CDR3 is CASRPGLGTDTQYF. The DNA for the CDR3 is TGTGCCAGCAGGCCAGGGTTGGGCACAGATACGCAGTATTTT.

The V and J genes are TRBV5-1 and TRBJ2-1, with 16 bases matching TRBD2. The CDR3 contains 17 residues. Germline-derived CDR1 and CDR2 are SGHRS and YFSETQ. The J segment lost 8 bases and the V segment lost 1 base, leaving 6 bases of the junction unmatched. DNA of the CDR3: TGCGCCAGCAGCTTGCCGGGACTAGCGGGAGGGCCCGATGAGCAGTTCTTC. This sequence encodes CASSLPGLAGGPDEQFF.

This CDR3 reads CASSPVRDYGYTF. The CDR3 nucleotides are TGTGCCAGTAGTCCCGTCCGGGACTATGGCTACACCTTC. The rearrangement joins TRBV19 to TRBJ1-2; no firm D call. The CDR3 length is 13 residues. In germline, CDR1 is LNHDA, CDR2 SQIVND (reference sequence). V was cut by 5 bases and J by 3 bases, with 10 bases left in between.

V is TRBV27 and J is TRBJ2-5; D might be TRBD1 (6 bases). Germline CDR1 reads MNHEY; CDR2 reads SMNVEV (reference sequence). The CDR3 is made up of 16 amino acids. V lost 6 bases and J 5 bases, leaving 22 bases between the germline ends. CDR3 loop: CASSPTLLQGSETQYF. CDR3 nucleotides: TGTGCCAGCAGCCCTACCCTCCTACAGGGTAGCGAGACCCAGTACTTC.

The genes are TRBV6-4 and TRBJ1-1; 7 nucleotides line up with TRBD1. Germline loops: CDR1 MRHNA, CDR2 SNTAGT. J was trimmed by 0 bases and V by 6 bases; bases with no gene match: 1. This CDR3 is 13 amino acids long. The CDR3 loop reads CASRTGVNTEAFF. Written as DNA, the CDR3 is TGTGCCAGCAGAACAGGGGTGAACACTGAAGCTTTCTTT.

This clone was seen a handful of times. The rearrangement joins TRBV18 to TRBJ1-3, with TRBD1 as a possible D gene (6 bases). Trimming cost V 3 bases and J 0 bases, with 15 bases left between them. This CDR3 comprises 17 residues. The germline gives CDR1 KGHSH, CDR2 LQKENI. In DNA, the CDR3 is TGTGCCAGCTCACCCACTCCGGGACACAACTCTGGAAACACCATATATTTT. Translating gives CASSPTPGHNSGNTIYF.

The table lists this clone with a few counts. The chain is built from TRBV19 and TRBJ1-5; maybe TRBD1 (5 bases). Germline values: CDR1 LNHDA, CDR2 SQIVND (reference sequence). This CDR3 spans 13 amino acids. The ends were cut back, 7 bases at V and 5 bases at J, with 12 bases in the middle. The CDR3 nucleotides are TGTGCCAGTACCGGGACCCCCCATCAGCCCCAGCATTTT. Its translation: CASTGTPHQPQHF. Full variable domain (remainder filled in from reference TRBV19 and TRBJ1-5): DGGITQSPKYLFRKEGQNVTLSCEQNLNHDAMYWYRQDPGQGLRLIYYSQIVNDFQKGDIAEGYSVSREKKESFPLTVTSAQKNPTAFYLCASTGTPHQPQHFGDGTRLSIL.

The CDR3 protein is CASSLASGSYNEQFF. The CDR3 coding sequence is TGCGCCAGCAGCTTGGCCTCGGGTTCCTACAATGAGCAGTTCTTC. V and J are TRBV5-1 and TRBJ2-1; unclear D gene. Trimming left V 0 bases short and J 1 base short, with 8 bases between. This CDR3 is built from 15 residues. CDR1 and CDR2 from the germline V gene are SGHRS and YFSETQ.

The chain has TRBV5-1 and TRBJ2-1; D unclear. Germline V lookup: CDR1 SGHRS, CDR2 YFSETQ. Trimming cost V 0 bases and J 1 base, with 8 bases left between them. The CDR3 sequence is 15 residues long. The CDR3 sequence is CASSLVTGSYNEQFF. The CDR3 DNA is TGCGCCAGCAGCTTGGTTACGGGTTCCTACAATGAGCAGTTCTTC.

Within the sample, this clone is medium-sized. The CDR3 loop reads CASSWRGGEQYF. For the CDR3, the DNA is TGTGCCAGCAGTTGGCGGGGTGGCGAGCAGTACTTC. This chain joins TRBV27 and TRBJ2-7; D may be TRBD2 (6 bases). V gave up 4 bases and J gave up 6 bases, with 10 bases separating them. This CDR3 spans 12 amino acids. Germline CDR1 MNHEY, CDR2 SMNVEV (reference sequence).

V is TRBV7-2 and J is TRBJ1-4, with D possibly being TRBD1 (5 bases). This CDR3 spans 19 amino acids. CDR1 is SGHTA and CDR2 is FQGNSA in the germline V gene. Trimming stripped 3 bases from V and 2 bases from J, with 22 bases between. This CDR3 is CASSFPRDARGGTNEKLFF. DNA for the CDR3: TGTGCCAGCAGCTTTCCCCGGGACGCACGAGGAGGGACTAATGAAAAACTGTTTTTT.

The chain uses TRBV9 and TRBJ1-2, with D possibly TRBD1 on 5 matching bases. Germline V lookup: CDR1 SGDLS, CDR2 YYNGEE. This CDR3 is built from 16 residues. With 0 bases removed from V and 0 bases from J, the gap between germline ends came to 12 bases. CDR3 protein: CASSVAKGAANYGYTF. The CDR3 region has the DNA TGTGCCAGCAGCGTAGCCAAAGGGGCAGCTAACTATGGCTACACCTTC. Full variable domain (remainder filled in from reference TRBV9 and TRBJ1-2): DSGVTQTPKHLITATGQRVTLRCSPRSGDLSVYWYQQSLDQGLQFLIQYYNGEERAKGNILERFSAQQFPDLHSELNLSSLELGDSALYFCASSVAKGAANYGYTFGSGTRLTVV.

This sequence joins TRBV7-9 and TRBJ2-5; 7 nucleotides match TRBD1. This CDR3 is 13 amino acids long. The trim removed 5 bases at V and 5 bases at J, leaving 5 bases unmatched. Germline-derived CDR1 and CDR2 are SEHNR and FQNEAQ (reference sequence). The CDR3 coding sequence is TGTGCCAGCAGCCGCTCGGACAGGGAGACCCAGTACTTC. Residues: CASSRSDRETQYF.

This sequence joins TRBV5-1 and TRBJ1-4; weak D call: TRBD1 (6 bases). In germline, CDR1 is SGHRS, CDR2 YFSETQ. V gave up 5 bases and J gave up 8 bases, with 16 bases separating them. This CDR3 spans 14 amino acids. The CDR3 DNA is TGCGCCAGCAGTGAGGCAGGGGTAGTGGAAAAACTGTTTTTT. Protein sequence: CASSEAGVVEKLFF.

The chain has TRBV29-1 and TRBJ2-5, with TRBD1 identical over 7 bases. In germline, CDR1 is SQVTM, CDR2 ANQGSEA. The CDR3 runs to 13 residues. Trimming removed 3 bases from V and 6 bases from J; junction bases left unmatched: 7. The CDR3, as DNA: TGCAGCGTTGACTCTACAGGGGTGCAGACCCAGTACTTC. Translated, it gives CSVDSTGVQTQYF. Full variable domain (missing parts from reference TRBV29-1 and TRBJ2-5): SAVISQKPSRDICQRGTSLTIQCQVDSQVTMMFWYRQQPGQSLTLIATANQGSEATYESGFVIDKFPISRPNLTFSTLTVSNMSPEDSSIYLCSVDSTGVQTQYFGPGTRLLVL.

The chain has TRBV6-5 and TRBJ1-4; D call uncertain. The CDR3 has 14 residues. Between the trimmed V and J ends, which lost 5 bases and 7 bases, there was a span of 14 bases. Germline-derived CDR1 and CDR2 are MNHEY and SVGAGI. The CDR3 DNA reads as TGTGCCAGCAGTAAGTCAAGGAAGGGTGAAAAACTGTTTTTT. Translated, it gives CASSKSRKGEKLFF.

V usage is TRBV5-1 and J usage is TRBJ1-5, with D maybe TRBD1 (6 bases). V dropped 5 bases and J dropped 5 bases, with 11 bases sitting between them. The CDR3 has 13 residues. Germline V lookup: CDR1 SGHRS, CDR2 YFSETQ. Written as DNA, the CDR3 is TGCGCCAGCAGTTCAGGGGAAGATCAGCCCCAGCATTTT. Translating it yields CASSSGEDQPQHF. The variable domain in full, with the rest retrieved from reference TRBV5-1 and TRBJ1-5, is KAGVTQTPRYLIKTRGQQVTLSCSPISGHRSVSWYQQTPGQGLQFLFEYFSETQRNKGNFPGRFSGRQFSNSRSEMNVSTLELGDSALYLCASSSGEDQPQHFGDGTRLSIL.

This clone has just a few counts. The chain uses TRBV19 and TRBJ2-5; D gene ambiguous. The ends were cut back, 1 base at V and 2 bases at J, with 5 bases in the middle. Germline CDR1 is LNHDA and CDR2 is SQIVND (reference sequence). CDR3 length: 13 amino acids. The CDR3 DNA follows: TGTGCCAGTAGTATAGCAGTACAAGAGACCCAGTACTTC. Translation: CASSIAVQETQYF.

In nucleotides, the CDR3 is TGTGCCAGTAGTACTTTACCAGATACGCAGTATTTT. Residues: CASSTLPDTQYF. The gene calls are TRBV19 and TRBJ2-3; no clear D. Between the trimmed V and J ends, which lost 4 bases and 4 bases, there was a span of 6 bases. CDR1 and CDR2 (germline): LNHDA, SQIVND (reference sequence). CDR3 length: 12 amino acids.

The chain recombines TRBV2 with TRBJ2-1; TRBD2 is a possible D gene (6 bases). The V gene's germline CDR1 is SNHLY and CDR2 FYNNEI. V shed 6 bases and J shed 10 bases, with 13 bases lying between them. The CDR3 consists of 12 residues. The CDR3 loop reads CASRGTHREQFF. The CDR3 nucleotides are TGTGCCAGCAGGGGGACTCATCGGGAGCAGTTCTTC.

V is TRBV6-1 and J is TRBJ1-5; unclear D gene. Germline V gene data show CDR1 as MNHNS and CDR2 as SASEGT. The length of the CDR3 is 13 residues. Trimming cost V 5 bases and J 6 bases, with 11 bases left between them. The CDR3, as DNA: TGTGCCAGCAGTACGGACGCCCGTCAGCCCCAGCATTTT. This codes for CASSTDARQPQHF.